Shown below are 27 T cell receptor beta chains from a single sample sequenced in a study of OX40 agonist ivuxolimab in advanced cancers. Clones were sequenced by immunoSEQ multiplex PCR, and TCRdb holds only the in-frame ones, with some missing. Of about 72,000 clones in the sample, about 89% were seen once. The specimen comprised CD4+ or CD8+ T cells sorted from blood, sampled in a trial of the OX40 agonist ivuxolimab. The receptors shown here come from an adult with an advanced solid tumor such as melanoma, head and neck, liver or kidney cancer.

The chain employs TRBV19 and TRBJ2-7; D gene unclear. The CDR3 runs to 12 residues. Trimming stripped 10 bases from V and 4 bases from J, with 14 bases between. Germline CDR1 and CDR2: LNHDA and SQIVND (reference sequence). The chain's CDR3 is CATSSGTYEQYF. CDR3 DNA: TGTGCCACCTCGAGTGGAACGTACGAGCAGTACTTC.

This rearrangement joins TRBV7-9 to TRBJ2-7; D perhaps matches TRBD2 (6 bases). Germline V gene data show CDR1 as SEHNR and CDR2 as FQNEAQ (reference sequence). The CDR3 sequence is 17 residues long. Deletions cut 4 bases from V and 2 bases from J, with 21 bases between. The CDR3 protein is CASSSSATSEWPYEQYF. CDR3 DNA: TGTGCCAGCAGCTCTAGCGCGACTTCAGAGTGGCCCTACGAGCAGTACTTC.

This chain joins TRBV7-2 and TRBJ2-3, with D possibly being TRBD2 (6 bases). Looked up from germline, CDR1 is SGHTA and CDR2 is FQGNSA. This CDR3 comprises 15 residues. The ends were cut back, 5 bases at V and 6 bases at J, with 18 bases in the middle. The CDR3, as DNA: TGTGCCAGCAGCCTTACGGACTACCCCACGGATACGCAGTATTTT. Its protein product is CASSLTDYPTDTQYF.

The J gene is TRBJ2-7, the V gene TRBV6-1; no clear D. There are 13 residues in the CDR3. Germline V gene lookup returns CDR1 MNHNS and CDR2 SASEGT. V lost 0 bases and J 3 bases, leaving 6 bases between the germline ends. Here the CDR3 DNA reads TGTGCCAGCAGTGAAGCCGGCAGCTACGAGCAGTACTTC. This encodes CASSEAGSYEQYF.

The rearrangement joins TRBV11-3 to TRBJ2-2; the D is unclear. Germline V CDR1 and CDR2: SGHNT, YENEEA. Trimming pared 8 bases from V and 3 bases from J, leaving 10 bases between. This CDR3 has 13 amino acids. CDR3 in DNA: TGTGCCAGCCAGAGTCCGCACACCGGGGAGCTGTTTTTT. It encodes CASQSPHTGELFF.

The V gene is TRBV2, the J gene TRBJ2-7; 8 bases align to TRBD2. J was trimmed by 7 bases and V by 10 bases; bases with no gene match: 12. CDR3 size: 13 residues. The germline CDR1 and CDR2 sequences are SNHLY and FYNNEI. CDR3 nucleotide sequence: TGTGCCATCCAAGACAGGCCGGGGGGGGAGCAGTACTTC. Translated, it gives CAIQDRPGGEQYF.

The chain links TRBV11-2 to TRBJ2-1, with D possibly being TRBD1 or TRBD2 (5 bases each). The CDR3 runs 14 residues. Trimming pared 5 bases from V and 5 bases from J, leaving 13 bases between. Germline assignment: CDR1 SGHAT and CDR2 FQNNGV. The CDR3 DNA sequence: TGTGCCAGCAGCCTCTTGGGACCTAACAATGAGCAGTTCTTC. Residues: CASSLLGPNNEQFF.

This clone has just one count. The V call is TRBV29-1, the J call TRBJ2-1; perhaps TRBD2 as D (6 bases). Trimming pared 0 bases from V and 8 bases from J, leaving 17 bases between. Germline CDR1 reads SQVTM; CDR2 reads ANQGSEA. The CDR3 has 15 amino acids. The CDR3 loop reads CSVEDWSGDTDEQFF. The CDR3 DNA reads TGCAGCGTTGAAGACTGGTCGGGAGATACAGATGAGCAGTTCTTC.

The V call is TRBV7-9, the J call TRBJ2-1; tentative D call: TRBD1 (7 bases). This CDR3 is 14 amino acids long. V lost 4 bases and J 6 bases, leaving 13 bases between the germline ends. Germline V gene data show CDR1 as SEHNR and CDR2 as FQNEAQ (reference sequence). The CDR3 DNA follows: TGTGCCAGCAGCTCAGGGGGGACCCTCAATGAGCAGTTCTTC. It is translated as CASSSGGTLNEQFF.

V usage is TRBV4-3 and J usage is TRBJ2-1; a possible D gene is TRBD2 (6 bases). V lost 0 bases and J lost 10, with 16 bases in between. CDR3 length: 15 residues. Germline V lookup: CDR1 LGHNA, CDR2 YSLEER. CDR3 sequence (DNA): TGCGCCAGCAGCCAAGATTGGAGGGACGGGGTCGAGCAGTTCTTC. Its protein is CASSQDWRDGVEQFF.

The chain is built from TRBV4-3 and TRBJ1-1, with unresolved D. Trimming stripped 0 bases from V and 0 bases from J, with 8 bases between. CDR1 is LGHNA, CDR2 YSLEER, per germline. The CDR3 runs to 15 residues. The CDR3 spells CASSQEILLNTEAFF. CDR3 DNA sequence: TGCGCCAGCAGCCAAGAAATTCTCCTGAACACTGAAGCTTTCTTT.

This sequence joins TRBV13 and TRBJ1-1, with TRBD1 matching 8 bases. V shed 0 bases and J 4 bases; nucleotides not matched to a gene: 16. The CDR3 is 19 residues long. CDR1 PRHDT and CDR2 FYEKMQ come from the germline V gene (reference sequence). This CDR3 reads CASSLGRGRGPLGSTEAFF. Written as DNA, the CDR3 is TGTGCCAGCAGCTTAGGCCGTGGCAGGGGGCCCTTAGGGAGCACTGAAGCTTTCTTT.

This chain joins TRBV11-2 and TRBJ1-2; D possibly corresponds to TRBD1 (5 bases). From germline, CDR1 is SGHAT and CDR2 FQNNGV. The CDR3 length is 17 residues. V was cut by 2 bases and J by 4 bases, with 20 bases left in between. The DNA for the CDR3 is TGTGCCAGCAGCTTACAGGTCACGCGGGACGACTTCTATGGCTACACCTTC. Protein sequence: CASSLQVTRDDFYGYTF.

This clone is a singleton in its sample. The chain employs TRBV14 and TRBJ1-2, with a possible D match to TRBD1 (6 bases). Germline CDR1 reads SGHDN; CDR2 reads FVKESK. The CDR3 loop spans 16 amino acids. Trimming pared 0 bases from V and 0 bases from J, leaving 11 bases between. CDR3 in amino acids: CASSQDPRGANYGYTF. The CDR3 DNA reads TGTGCCAGCAGCCAAGACCCCAGGGGAGCTAACTATGGCTACACCTTC.

This sequence joins TRBV15 and TRBJ2-1, with TRBD2 identical over 7 bases. Germline V gene lookup returns CDR1 LNHNV and CDR2 YYDKDF (reference sequence). With 8 bases clipped from V and 7 bases from J, the junction kept 11 bases outside the gene matches. The CDR3 sequence is 14 residues long. The CDR3 bases are TGTGCCACCGGTTCTAGCGGTTATGGGAATGAGCAGTTCTTC. Translating it yields CATGSSGYGNEQFF.

The chain uses TRBV7-3 and TRBJ2-6; 10 bases match TRBD1. The CDR3 has 18 amino acids. CDR1 SGHTA and CDR2 FQGTGA come from the germline V gene. The V segment lost 4 bases and the J segment 0 bases; nucleotides outside the gene matches: 6. DNA of the CDR3: TGTGCCAGCAGCTCCTACGGGACAGGGGTCTCTGGGGCCAACGTCCTGACTTTC. Translated, it gives CASSSYGTGVSGANVLTF.

With regard to this clone: One end of the junction varies from germline; a read error may be responsible. The CDR3 protein is CASSSGPVYGQYF. CDR3 DNA sequence: TGTGCCAGCAGTTCGGGACCGGTCTACGGGCAGTACTTC. The chain carries TRBV27 and TRBJ2-7; D tentatively fits TRBD1 or TRBD2 (5 bases each). This CDR3 spans 13 amino acids. CDR1 and CDR2 (germline): MNHEY, SMNVEV (reference sequence).

This clone has more than one count but fewer than ten. The J gene is TRBJ1-1, the V gene TRBV9, with D unresolved. Germline V gene sequence: CDR1 SGDLS, CDR2 YYNGEE. Trimming removed 0 bases from V and 6 bases from J, with 15 bases in between. The CDR3 contains 15 residues. CDR3 residues: CASSVEDFGIAEAFF. The CDR3, as DNA: TGTGCCAGCAGCGTAGAGGATTTTGGGATCGCTGAAGCTTTCTTT. The full variable domain, its missing parts supplied by reference TRBV9 and TRBJ1-1, is DSGVTQTPKHLITATGQRVTLRCSPRSGDLSVYWYQQSLDQGLQFLIQYYNGEERAKGNILERFSAQQFPDLHSELNLSSLELGDSALYFCASSVEDFGIAEAFFGQGTRLTVV.

The chain links TRBV6-1 to TRBJ2-3; D may be TRBD1 or TRBD2 (5 bases each). The V gene lost 5 bases and the J gene lost 2 bases, with 11 bases spanning the gap. The length of the CDR3 is 14 residues. The germline V gene has CDR1 MNHNS and CDR2 SASEGT. The CDR3 DNA is TGTGCCAGCAGTTGGGACCCTAACACAGATACGCAGTATTTT. Translating it yields CASSWDPNTDTQYF.

The chain uses TRBV4-3 and TRBJ2-1; 10 bases map to TRBD2. CDR3 length: 17 residues. Germline-derived CDR1 and CDR2 are LGHNA and YSLEER. Trimming cost V 2 bases and J 4 bases; bases outside gene matches: 8. As DNA, the CDR3 is TGCGCCAGCAGCCAAACCCAAGCGGGAGGGGTATACAATGAGCAGTTCTTC. Its translation: CASSQTQAGGVYNEQFF.

This sequence joins TRBV7-6 and TRBJ2-1, with 13 bases aligning to TRBD2. The CDR3 sequence is 18 residues long. Germline lookup yields CDR1 SGHVS and CDR2 FNYEAQ. V gave up 0 bases and J gave up 7 bases; unmatched junction bases: 9. This chain's CDR3 is CASSLAQLAGGPGNEQFF. CDR3 DNA sequence: TGTGCCAGCAGCTTAGCACAACTAGCGGGAGGGCCGGGGAATGAGCAGTTCTTC. Based on the CDR3 plus reference TRBV7-6 and TRBJ2-1, the full variable domain is GAGVSQSPRYKVTKRGQDVALRCDPISGHVSLYWYRQALGQGPEFLTYFNYEAQQDKSGLPNDRFSAERPEGSISTLTIQRTEQRDSAMYRCASSLAQLAGGPGNEQFFGPGTRLTVL.

The rearrangement joins TRBV19 to TRBJ1-1; D is uncertain. Trimming shortened V by 1 base and J by 1 base, and 7 bases separated the two germline ends. Germline V gene lookup returns CDR1 LNHDA and CDR2 SQIVND (reference sequence). This CDR3 contains 14 residues. This CDR3 is CASSIAPGNTEAFF. The CDR3, as DNA: TGTGCCAGTAGTATAGCTCCGGGGAACACTGAAGCTTTCTTT.

V is TRBV7-3 and J is TRBJ1-1, with 7 bases lining up with TRBD1. Germline V gene sequence: CDR1 SGHTA, CDR2 FQGTGA. The length of the CDR3 is 17 residues. J was trimmed by 5 bases and V by 0 bases; bases with no gene match: 12. The CDR3 DNA sequence: TGTGCCAGCAGCTTAACGGGGACAGCTCTATTGGGGACTGAAGCTTTCTTT. It specifies CASSLTGTALLGTEAFF.

The genes are TRBV6-4 and TRBJ2-6; no firm D call. Germline V CDR1 and CDR2: MRHNA, SNTAGT. This CDR3 contains 16 residues. The V and J ends lost 2 bases and 2 bases respectively, with 10 bases between them. The CDR3 DNA is TGTGCCAGCAGTGACGGTGTTGGACCTGGGGCCAACGTCCTGACTTTC. Protein: CASSDGVGPGANVLTF.

The V call is TRBV7-9, the J call TRBJ1-2; 9 bases map to TRBD1. CDR3 size: 14 residues. Germline V gene sequence: CDR1 SEHNR, CDR2 FQNEAQ (reference sequence). V lost 6 bases to trimming and J lost 6 bases; unmatched junction nucleotides: 8. CDR3 sequence reads: CASRPPGQGNGYTF. The CDR3 region has the DNA TGTGCCAGCAGGCCTCCGGGACAGGGAAATGGCTACACCTTC.

J is TRBJ1-5 and V is TRBV5-1; unclear D gene. V lost 4 bases, J lost 2 bases, and 10 bases lay in between. CDR3 length: 14 amino acids. Germline-derived CDR1 and CDR2 are SGHRS and YFSETQ. The CDR3 DNA is TGCGCCAGCAGCGAGGGCAAGGGCAATCAGCCCCAGCATTTT. It specifies CASSEGKGNQPQHF.

The chain recombines TRBV6-5 with TRBJ2-7, with 11 bases identical to TRBD1. V lost 6 bases and J lost 4; bases outside the gene matches: 5. The germline CDR1 and CDR2 sequences are MNHEY and SVGAGI. This CDR3 spans 14 amino acids. CDR3 DNA: TGTGCCAGCAGCTCGGGACAGGGGGGATACGAGCAGTACTTC. Protein sequence: CASSSGQGGYEQYF.